A single sample gave rise to the 17 T cell receptor beta chains below, sequenced in a study of T cells in Graves' hyperthyroidism and ophthalmopathy. Amplification targeted TCR beta CDR3 regions from RNA transcripts. When the TCR CDR3 underwent first-round RT-PCR, the HTBI primer set was used. TCRdb fed the multiplex PCR reads into MiXCR, producing one record per CDR3 protein. Of about 720,000 distinct CDR3 sequences in the sample, roughly 20% are singletons; the top ten hold around 15%. Material for sequencing was blood. The origin of the receptors is a woman in her forties or fifties with Graves' hyperthyroidism that later progressed to Graves' ophthalmopathy.

This clonotype has only a few counts. The chain combines TRBV24-1 with TRBJ2-2; 7 bases fit TRBD1. Trimming took 4 bases from V and 4 from J; bases not matched to a gene: 5. Germline values: CDR1 KGHDR, CDR2 SFDVKD. This CDR3 is built from 15 residues. The CDR3 nucleotides read TGTGCCACCAGTGAAGCGACAGGGCCCACCGGGGAGCTGTTTTTT. Its protein is CATSEATGPTGELFF.

In this sample, this clonotype turned up many times. V is TRBV7-8 and J is TRBJ2-1, with unresolved D. The CDR3 length is 15 residues. The V end lost 1 base, the J end lost 5 bases, and 12 bases lay between the germline ends. The germline gives CDR1 SGHVS, CDR2 FQNEAQ. CDR3 in amino acids: CASSLGGSINNEQFF. Here the CDR3 DNA reads TGTGCCAGCAGCTTAGGGGGATCGATCAACAATGAGCAGTTCTTC.

This clonotype was found a few times. This chain connects TRBV12-5 to TRBJ1-1; no reliable D call. Trimming shortened V by 0 bases and J by 1 base, and 6 bases separated the two germline ends. The CDR3 is 14 amino acids. The germline CDR1 and CDR2 sequences are LGHNT and FRNRAP. In DNA form, the CDR3 reads TGTGCTAGTGGTTTGGTAGGTGGGAACACTGAAGCTTTCTTT. Translated: CASGLVGGNTEAFF.

Many counts were recorded for this clonotype. The chain uses TRBV3-1 and TRBJ1-5, with 10 bases identical to TRBD1. CDR3 length: 18 amino acids. Trimming removed 4 bases from V and 3 bases from J; junction bases left unmatched: 12. CDR1 LGHDT and CDR2 YNNKEL come from the germline V gene (reference sequence). CDR3 amino acids: CASSPFWDRGINNQPQHF. DNA for the CDR3: TGTGCCAGCAGCCCGTTTTGGGACAGGGGAATAAACAATCAGCCCCAGCATTTT. The complete variable domain, with remaining parts taken from reference TRBV3-1 and TRBJ1-5, reads DTAVSQTPKYLVTQMGNDKSIKCEQNLGHDTMYWYKQDSKKFLKIMFSYNNKELIINETVPNRFSPKSPDKAHLNLHINSLELGDSAVYFCASSPFWDRGINNQPQHFGDGTRLSIL.

There are many counts of this clonotype. The gene calls are TRBV3-1 and TRBJ1-5; the D is unclear. V was trimmed by 0 bases and J by 4 bases, leaving 7 bases between them. Germline V gene data show CDR1 as LGHDT and CDR2 as YNNKEL (reference sequence). The CDR3 covers 14 residues. As DNA, the CDR3 is TGTGCCAGCAGCCAAGAACCTAAGAATCAGCCCCAGCATTTT. This codes for CASSQEPKNQPQHF.

The chain has TRBV19 and TRBJ2-2; no clear D. CDR1 is LNHDA and CDR2 is SQIVND in the germline V gene (reference sequence). V was cut by 3 bases and J by 6 bases, with 8 bases left in between. This CDR3 comprises 13 residues. The CDR3 protein is CASSISGAGELFF. For the CDR3, the DNA is TGTGCCAGTAGTATTAGTGGAGCCGGGGAGCTGTTTTTT. Drawing the rest from reference TRBV19 and TRBJ2-2, the complete variable domain is DGGITQSPKYLFRKEGQNVTLSCEQNLNHDAMYWYRQDPGQGLRLIYYSQIVNDFQKGDIAEGYSVSREKKESFPLTVTSAQKNPTAFYLCASSISGAGELFFGEGSRLTVL.

The rearrangement joins TRBV20-1 to TRBJ2-3; 11 bases fit TRBD1. This CDR3 is built from 18 residues. The germline V gene encodes CDR1 DFQATT and CDR2 SNEGSKA (reference sequence). V was clipped by 3 bases and J by 0 bases; unmatched bases: 11. The CDR3 nucleotides are TGCAGTGCTAGGGACGGGACAGGGGGTCTTGGTAGCACAGATACGCAGTATTTT. This codes for CSARDGTGGLGSTDTQYF.

This clonotype was seen more than once but under ten times. The V gene is TRBV5-1, the J gene TRBJ1-5; 10 nucleotides agree with TRBD1. The CDR3 loop spans 14 amino acids. V lost 3 bases to trimming and J lost 7 bases; unmatched junction nucleotides: 4. Germline lookup yields CDR1 SGHRS and CDR2 YFSETQ. Here the CDR3 reads CASSSGTGVQPQHF. The CDR3 DNA reads TGCGCCAGCAGCTCGGGGACAGGGGTCCAGCCCCAGCATTTT. Variable domain in full (rest from reference TRBV5-1 and TRBJ1-5): KAGVTQTPRYLIKTRGQQVTLSCSPISGHRSVSWYQQTPGQGLQFLFEYFSETQRNKGNFPGRFSGRQFSNSRSEMNVSTLELGDSALYLCASSSGTGVQPQHFGDGTRLSIL.

The gene calls are TRBV7-3 and TRBJ2-5, with 9 bases that match TRBD2. The ends lost 5 bases at V and 1 base at J; junction bases unmatched: 8. The CDR3 extends over 16 amino acids. Germline V gene data show CDR1 as SGHTA and CDR2 as FQGTGA. For the CDR3, the DNA is TGTGCCAGCAGCCCAGGACGCGGGGGGGCCCAAGAGACCCAGTACTTC. Amino acid sequence: CASSPGRGGAQETQYF.

This clonotype was counted at least ten times. The chain uses TRBV28 and TRBJ1-1, with D maybe TRBD1 (6 bases). The germline V gene encodes CDR1 MDHEN and CDR2 SYDVKM. The germline V and J ends were trimmed by 5 bases and 4 bases, with 11 bases remaining between them. The CDR3 is made up of 13 amino acids. CDR3 amino acids: CASSPSGVTEAFF. Here the CDR3 DNA reads TGTGCCAGCAGTCCATCAGGGGTCACTGAAGCTTTCTTT.

This clonotype was picked up many times. This rearrangement joins TRBV20-1 to TRBJ2-5, with 9 bases matching TRBD1. V shed 0 bases, J shed 5 bases, and the junction held 10 bases outside the gene matches. CDR3 length: 16 residues. Germline V gene data show CDR1 as DFQATT and CDR2 as SNEGSKA (reference sequence). CDR3 protein: CSARDTGQGYGETQYF. CDR3 DNA sequence: TGCAGTGCTAGAGATACGGGACAGGGATATGGGGAGACCCAGTACTTC.

This clonotype was recorded at least ten times. The V gene is TRBV6-1, the J gene TRBJ2-1, with 9 bases that match TRBD2. The CDR3 loop spans 18 amino acids. Germline lookup yields CDR1 MNHNS and CDR2 SASEGT. V was clipped by 2 bases and J by 7 bases; unmatched bases: 15. The CDR3 spells CASSEIPVGLAGRNEQFF. The CDR3 DNA follows: TGTGCCAGCAGTGAAATCCCGGTCGGCCTAGCGGGGCGGAATGAGCAGTTCTTC.

Many counts were recorded for this clonotype. This chain connects TRBV11-2 to TRBJ1-5; D uncertain. With 6 bases removed from V and 6 bases from J, the gap between germline ends came to 9 bases. The germline V gene has CDR1 SGHAT and CDR2 FQNNGV. CDR3 length equals 12 residues. As DNA, the CDR3 is TGTGCCAGCAGGGGAGAGGGTCAGCCCCAGCATTTT. This translates into CASRGEGQPQHF.

This clonotype was counted between two and nine times. V usage is TRBV4-1 and J usage is TRBJ1-5; D gene ambiguous. Trimming cost V 3 bases and J 6 bases, with 12 bases left between them. This CDR3 is 14 amino acids long. Looked up from germline, CDR1 is MGHRA and CDR2 is YSYEKL. The CDR3 DNA reads TGCGCCAGCAGCCAGTTCGCGGCGGGTCAGCCCCAGCATTTT. Protein: CASSQFAAGQPQHF.

This sequence joins TRBV20-1 and TRBJ2-3, with 8 bases fitting TRBD1. This CDR3 comprises 14 residues. Trimming at V came to 3 bases and at J to 3 bases, leaving 5 bases not matched to a gene. CDR1 and CDR2 from the germline V gene are DFQATT and SNEGSKA (reference sequence). The CDR3 protein is CSARDRVWTDTQYF. Here the CDR3 DNA reads TGCAGTGCTAGGGACAGGGTGTGGACAGATACGCAGTATTTT.

V usage is TRBV6-1 and J usage is TRBJ1-1; no firm D call. CDR3 size: 9 residues. Germline assignment: CDR1 MNHNS and CDR2 SASEGT. The V end lost 8 bases, the J end lost 6 bases, and 4 bases lay between the germline ends. The CDR3 region has the DNA TGTGCCAGCCCCGCTGAAGCTTTCTTT. Amino acids: CASPAEAFF.

The genes are TRBV7-6 and TRBJ1-6; 7 bases are shared with TRBD1. From germline, CDR1 is SGHVS and CDR2 FNYEAQ. V dropped 3 bases and J dropped 7; count of bases not matched to a gene: 6. The CDR3 has 15 residues. The CDR3 nucleotides read TGTGCCAGCAGCTTCAGGGACAGTCGAAATTCACCCCTCCACTTT. It specifies CASSFRDSRNSPLHF.